This TCR beta chain comes out of a study of T cells in women clearing cervical HPV infection. In the study overall: Controls gave blood once infection was undetectable; cases at lesion identification. Whole-study results and caveats: CIN3+ cases had significantly higher TCR repertoire richness than controls, but evenness did not differ.

Concerning this clone itself: Its cognate antigen is unknown. With the read ending 3 residues before the CDR3 end, the germline J gene is used to fill in that end.

The CDR3 spans 12 residues. The junction had 3 bases not matched to a gene; V was cut back by 6 bases and J by 6 bases. Germline V gives CDR1 SEHNR, CDR2 FQNEAQ (reference sequence). Produced via immunoSEQ multiplex PCR; TCRdb's table is partial and in-frame only. The data include under 40,000 clones; the top ten clones carry 6.4%. Specimen: blood buffy coat. The J gene is TRBJ2-7, the V gene TRBV7-9, with 9 positions matching TRBD1. The sequence was collected from a woman aged 18 to 75 with a cervical HPV16 infection that either progressed to CIN3+ or cleared (not recorded which). The DNA read from the CDR3 is TGTGCCAGCAGTCCGGACAGGGGCGAG. This sequence encodes CASSPDRGE. The full-length CDR3 reads as CASSPDRGEQYF.